One TCR beta chain is described in this entry. This entry comes from a study of blood T cells in healthy people across ages. With 6 bases clipped from V and 2 bases from J, the junction kept 5 bases outside the gene matches. From germline, CDR1 is MNHNY and CDR2 SVGAGI (reference sequence). This CDR3 has 14 residues. A second PCR, run for roughly 7 to 11 cycles, used a sample-barcoded 5' primer plus a J-beta primer mix. TCRdb re-derived calls from the 5' RACE reads in MiXCR, one entry per CDR3 protein. The table records 750,000 to 1,000,000 distinct CDR3 sequences, about 29% of them present only once. This sample also appeared in a second study, on T cells of mothers and their children.

This chain joins TRBV6-6 and TRBJ2-7; 9 bases are shared with TRBD1. The sequenced sample consisted of blood. The receptor was derived from a woman aged 35 to 49 in good health. The CDR3 nucleotides read TGTGCCAGCAGGCCCCGGGACAGGGCCTACGAGCAGTACTTC. Translation gives CASRPRDRAYEQYF.